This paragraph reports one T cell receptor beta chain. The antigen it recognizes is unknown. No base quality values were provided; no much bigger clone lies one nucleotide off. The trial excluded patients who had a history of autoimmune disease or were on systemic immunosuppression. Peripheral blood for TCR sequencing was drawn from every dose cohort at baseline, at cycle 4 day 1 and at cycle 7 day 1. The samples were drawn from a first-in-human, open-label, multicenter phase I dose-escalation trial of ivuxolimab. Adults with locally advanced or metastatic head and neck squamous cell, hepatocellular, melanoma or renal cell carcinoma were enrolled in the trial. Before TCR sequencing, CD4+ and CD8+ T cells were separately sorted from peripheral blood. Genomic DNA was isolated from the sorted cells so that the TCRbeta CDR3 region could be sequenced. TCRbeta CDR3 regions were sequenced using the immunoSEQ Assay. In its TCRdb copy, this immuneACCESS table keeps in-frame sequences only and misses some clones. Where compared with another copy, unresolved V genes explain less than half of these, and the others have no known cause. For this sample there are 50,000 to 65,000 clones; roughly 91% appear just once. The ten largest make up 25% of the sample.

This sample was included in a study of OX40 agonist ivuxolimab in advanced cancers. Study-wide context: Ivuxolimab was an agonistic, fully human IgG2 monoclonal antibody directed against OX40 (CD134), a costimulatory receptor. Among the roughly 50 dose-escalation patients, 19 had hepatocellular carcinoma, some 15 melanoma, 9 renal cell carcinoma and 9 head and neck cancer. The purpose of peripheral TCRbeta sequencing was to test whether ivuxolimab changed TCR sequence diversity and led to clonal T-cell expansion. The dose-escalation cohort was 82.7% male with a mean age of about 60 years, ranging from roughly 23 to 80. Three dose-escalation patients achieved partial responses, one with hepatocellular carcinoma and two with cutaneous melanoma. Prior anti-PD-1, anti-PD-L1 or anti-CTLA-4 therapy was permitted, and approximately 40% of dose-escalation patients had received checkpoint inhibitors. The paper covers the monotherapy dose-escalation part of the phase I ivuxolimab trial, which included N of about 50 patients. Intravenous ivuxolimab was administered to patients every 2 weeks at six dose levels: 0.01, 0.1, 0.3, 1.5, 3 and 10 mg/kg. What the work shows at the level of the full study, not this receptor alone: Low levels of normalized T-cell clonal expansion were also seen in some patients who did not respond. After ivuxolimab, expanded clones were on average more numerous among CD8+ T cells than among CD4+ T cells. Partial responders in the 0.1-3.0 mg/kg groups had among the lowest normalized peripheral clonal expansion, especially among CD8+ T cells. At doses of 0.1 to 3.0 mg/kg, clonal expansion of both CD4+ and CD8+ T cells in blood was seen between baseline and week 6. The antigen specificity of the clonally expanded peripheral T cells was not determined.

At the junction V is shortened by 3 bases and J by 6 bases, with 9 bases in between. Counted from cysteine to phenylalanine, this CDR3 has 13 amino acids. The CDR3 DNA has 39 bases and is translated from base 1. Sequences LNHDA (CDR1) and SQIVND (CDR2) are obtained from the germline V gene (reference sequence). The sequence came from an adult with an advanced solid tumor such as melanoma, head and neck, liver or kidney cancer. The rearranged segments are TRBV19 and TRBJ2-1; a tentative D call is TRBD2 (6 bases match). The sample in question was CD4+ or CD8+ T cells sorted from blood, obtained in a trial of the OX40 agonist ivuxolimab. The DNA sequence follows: TGTGCCAGTAGTATTGTTAGCGGCAATGAGCAGTTCTTC. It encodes CASSIVSGNEQFF.